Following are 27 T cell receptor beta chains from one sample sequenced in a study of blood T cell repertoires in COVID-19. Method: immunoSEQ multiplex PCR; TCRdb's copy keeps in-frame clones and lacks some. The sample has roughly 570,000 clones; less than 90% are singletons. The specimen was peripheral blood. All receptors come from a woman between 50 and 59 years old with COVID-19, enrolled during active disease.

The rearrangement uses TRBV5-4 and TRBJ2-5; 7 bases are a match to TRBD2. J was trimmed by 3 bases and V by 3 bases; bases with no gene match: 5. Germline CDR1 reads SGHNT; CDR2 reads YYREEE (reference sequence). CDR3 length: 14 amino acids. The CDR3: CASSSPGLEETQYF. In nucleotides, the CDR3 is TGTGCCAGCAGCTCACCTGGACTAGAAGAGACCCAGTACTTC.

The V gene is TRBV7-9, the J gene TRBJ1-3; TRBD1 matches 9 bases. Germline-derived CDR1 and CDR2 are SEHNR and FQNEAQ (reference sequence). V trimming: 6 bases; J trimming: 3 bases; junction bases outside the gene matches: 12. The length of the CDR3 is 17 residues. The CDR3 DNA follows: TGTGCCAGCAGACCGGGACAGGGTCGCGGCAATGGAAACACCATATATTTT. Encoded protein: CASRPGQGRGNGNTIYF.

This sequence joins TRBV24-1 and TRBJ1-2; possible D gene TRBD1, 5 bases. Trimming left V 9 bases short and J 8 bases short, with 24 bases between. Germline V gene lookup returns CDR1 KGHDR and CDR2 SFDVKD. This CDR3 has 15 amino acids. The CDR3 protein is CATPYASSQDGGYTF. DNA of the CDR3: TGTGCCACCCCCTATGCGTCCTCACAGGATGGGGGCTACACCTTC.

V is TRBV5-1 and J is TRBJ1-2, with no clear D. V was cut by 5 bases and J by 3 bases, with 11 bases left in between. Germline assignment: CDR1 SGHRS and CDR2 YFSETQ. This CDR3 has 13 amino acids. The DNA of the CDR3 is TGCGCCAGCAGGGCCGACAACGACTATGGCTACACCTTC. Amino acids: CASRADNDYGYTF.

The CDR3 sequence is CASSYGTGRGAEAFF. DNA for the CDR3: TGTGCCAGCAGCTACGGGACAGGGCGTGGGGCTGAAGCTTTCTTT. The genes are TRBV5-6 and TRBJ1-1, with 9 bases lining up with TRBD1. CDR1 and CDR2 (germline): SGHDT, YYEEEE. J lost 6 bases, V lost 3 bases, and 9 bases had no gene match. This CDR3 region has 15 residues.

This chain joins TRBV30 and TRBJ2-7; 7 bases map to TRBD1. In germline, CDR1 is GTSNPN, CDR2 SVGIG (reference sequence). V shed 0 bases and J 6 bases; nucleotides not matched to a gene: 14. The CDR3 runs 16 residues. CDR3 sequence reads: CAWSVQGTEPGLEQYF. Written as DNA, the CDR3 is TGTGCCTGGAGTGTACAGGGGACAGAACCAGGACTCGAGCAGTACTTC.

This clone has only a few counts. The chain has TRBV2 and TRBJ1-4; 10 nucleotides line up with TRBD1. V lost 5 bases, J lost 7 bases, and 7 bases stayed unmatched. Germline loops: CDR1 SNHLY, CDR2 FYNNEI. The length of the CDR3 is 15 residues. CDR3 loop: CASSRTGGLAEKLFF. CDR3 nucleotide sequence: TGTGCCAGCAGTCGGACAGGGGGACTAGCTGAAAAACTGTTTTTT.

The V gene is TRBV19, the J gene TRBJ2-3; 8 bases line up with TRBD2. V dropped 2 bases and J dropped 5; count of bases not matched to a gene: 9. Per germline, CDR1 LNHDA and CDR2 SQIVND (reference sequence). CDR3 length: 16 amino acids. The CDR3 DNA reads TGTGCCAGTAGTATATCTGCGGGGGGTCCAGTAGATACGCAGTATTTT. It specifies CASSISAGGPVDTQYF.

CDR3 nucleotide sequence: TGTGCCACCAGTGATACCGGGTCACCAAACACTGAAGCTTTCTTT. Amino acid sequence: CATSDTGSPNTEAFF. The chain links TRBV24-1 to TRBJ1-1, with D hard to call. Germline values: CDR1 KGHDR, CDR2 SFDVKD. There are 15 residues in the CDR3. V was shortened by 3 bases and J by 2 bases, with 12 bases between the two germline ends.

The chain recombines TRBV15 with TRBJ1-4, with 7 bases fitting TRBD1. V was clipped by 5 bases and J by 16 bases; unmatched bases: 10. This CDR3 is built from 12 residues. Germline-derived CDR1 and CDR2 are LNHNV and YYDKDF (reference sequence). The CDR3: CATSDDREVRFF. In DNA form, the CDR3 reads TGTGCCACCAGCGACGACAGGGAAGTTCGGTTTTTT.

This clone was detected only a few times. CDR3 sequence reads: CASSSVTGRNTEAFF. In DNA form, the CDR3 reads TGTGCCAGCAGCTCAGTGACAGGGCGGAACACTGAAGCTTTCTTT. The chain employs TRBV7-9 and TRBJ1-1; 7 bases align to TRBD1. J was trimmed by 1 base and V by 4 bases; bases with no gene match: 6. Germline loops: CDR1 SEHNR, CDR2 FQNEAQ (reference sequence). The CDR3 consists of 15 residues. The variable domain in full, completed from reference TRBV7-9 and TRBJ1-1, reads DTGVSQNPRHKITKRGQNVTFRCDPISEHNRLYWYRQTLGQGPEFLTYFQNEAQLEKSRLLSDRFSAERPKGSFSTLEIQRTEQGDSAMYLCASSSVTGRNTEAFFGQGTRLTVV.

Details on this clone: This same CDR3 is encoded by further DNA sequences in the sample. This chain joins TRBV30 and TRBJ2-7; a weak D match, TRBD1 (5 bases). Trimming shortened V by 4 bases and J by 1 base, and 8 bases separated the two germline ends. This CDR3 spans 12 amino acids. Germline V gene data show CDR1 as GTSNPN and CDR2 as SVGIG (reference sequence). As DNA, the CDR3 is TGTGCCTGGAATAGGGGATCCTACGAGCAGTACTTC. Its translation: CAWNRGSYEQYF.

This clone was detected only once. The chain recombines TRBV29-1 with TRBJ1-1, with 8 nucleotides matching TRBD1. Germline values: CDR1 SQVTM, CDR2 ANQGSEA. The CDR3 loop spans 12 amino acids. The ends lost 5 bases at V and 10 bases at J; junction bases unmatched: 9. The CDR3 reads CSVSDRGVAAFF. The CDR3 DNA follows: TGCAGCGTTTCCGACAGGGGCGTTGCAGCTTTCTTT.

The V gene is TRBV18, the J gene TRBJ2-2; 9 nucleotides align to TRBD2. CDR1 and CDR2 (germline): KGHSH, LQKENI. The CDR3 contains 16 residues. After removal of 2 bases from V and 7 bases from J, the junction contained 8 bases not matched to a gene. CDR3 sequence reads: CASSPNSGGAGGELFF. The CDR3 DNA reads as TGTGCCAGCTCACCAAATAGCGGGGGTGCCGGCGGGGAGCTGTTTTTT.

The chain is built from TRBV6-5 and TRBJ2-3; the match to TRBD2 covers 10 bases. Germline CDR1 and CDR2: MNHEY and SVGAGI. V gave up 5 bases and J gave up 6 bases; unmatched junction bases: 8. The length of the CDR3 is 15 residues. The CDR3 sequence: CASSRSGGAWDTQYF. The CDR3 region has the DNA TGTGCCAGCAGTAGGAGCGGGGGGGCCTGGGATACGCAGTATTTT.

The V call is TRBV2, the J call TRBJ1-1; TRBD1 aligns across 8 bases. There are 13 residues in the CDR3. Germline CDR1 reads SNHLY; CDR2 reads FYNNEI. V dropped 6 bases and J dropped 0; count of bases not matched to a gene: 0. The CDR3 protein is CASRDRVNTEAFF. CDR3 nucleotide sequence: TGTGCCAGCAGGGACAGGGTGAACACTGAAGCTTTCTTT.

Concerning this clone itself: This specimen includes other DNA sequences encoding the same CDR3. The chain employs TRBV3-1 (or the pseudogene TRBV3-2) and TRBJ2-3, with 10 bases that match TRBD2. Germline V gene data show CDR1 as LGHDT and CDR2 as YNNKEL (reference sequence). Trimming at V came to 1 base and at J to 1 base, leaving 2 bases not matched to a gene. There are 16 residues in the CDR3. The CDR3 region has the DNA TGTGCCAGCAGCCAAGCCCTAGCGGGGGGCACAGATACGCAGTATTTT. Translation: CASSQALAGGTDTQYF.

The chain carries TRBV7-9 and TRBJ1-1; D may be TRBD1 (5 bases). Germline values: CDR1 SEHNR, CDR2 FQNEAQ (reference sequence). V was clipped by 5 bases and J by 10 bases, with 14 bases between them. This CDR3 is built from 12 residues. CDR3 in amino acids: CASSRGNRGAFF. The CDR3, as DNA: TGTGCCAGCAGCCGGGGGAACCGGGGAGCTTTCTTT.

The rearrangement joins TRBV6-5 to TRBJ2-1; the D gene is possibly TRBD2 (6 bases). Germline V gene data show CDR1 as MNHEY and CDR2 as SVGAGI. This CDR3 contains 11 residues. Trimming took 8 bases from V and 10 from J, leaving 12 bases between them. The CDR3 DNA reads TGTGCCAGCTTAGCGGCGGGGGAGCAGTTCTTC. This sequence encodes CASLAAGEQFF.

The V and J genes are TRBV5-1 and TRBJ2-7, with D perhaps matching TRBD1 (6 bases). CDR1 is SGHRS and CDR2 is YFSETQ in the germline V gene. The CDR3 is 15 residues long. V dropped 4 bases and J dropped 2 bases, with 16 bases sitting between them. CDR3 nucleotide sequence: TGCGCCAGCAGCCATGGGACATGGGGAACCTACGAGCAGTACTTC. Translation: CASSHGTWGTYEQYF.

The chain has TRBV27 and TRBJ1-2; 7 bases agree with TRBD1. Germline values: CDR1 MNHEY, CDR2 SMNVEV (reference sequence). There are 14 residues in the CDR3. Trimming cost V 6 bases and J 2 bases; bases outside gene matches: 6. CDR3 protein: CASSKTGWNYGYTF. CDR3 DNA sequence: TGTGCCAGCAGCAAGACAGGGTGGAACTATGGCTACACCTTC.

The chain's CDR3 is CASSEARNEQFF. CDR3 nucleotide sequence: TGTGCCAGCAGTGAAGCGAGGAATGAGCAGTTCTTC. The chain links TRBV2 to TRBJ2-1, with D hard to call. Per the germline V gene, CDR1 is SNHLY and CDR2 is FYNNEI. Trimming stripped 0 bases from V and 7 bases from J, with 4 bases between. The CDR3 consists of 12 residues.

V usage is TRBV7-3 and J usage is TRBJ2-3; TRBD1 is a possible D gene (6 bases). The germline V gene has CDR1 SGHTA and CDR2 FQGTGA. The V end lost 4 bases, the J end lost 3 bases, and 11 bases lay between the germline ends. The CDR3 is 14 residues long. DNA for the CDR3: TGTGCCAGCAGCTCGTTCGGACAGACAGATACGCAGTATTTT. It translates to CASSSFGQTDTQYF.

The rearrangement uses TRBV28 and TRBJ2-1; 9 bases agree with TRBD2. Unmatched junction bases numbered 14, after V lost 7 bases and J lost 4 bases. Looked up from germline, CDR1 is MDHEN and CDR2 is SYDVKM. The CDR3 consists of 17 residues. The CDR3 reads CASKAAGGLSLYNEQFF. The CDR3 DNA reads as TGTGCCAGCAAAGCAGCGGGGGGCCTGTCCCTATACAATGAGCAGTTCTTC.

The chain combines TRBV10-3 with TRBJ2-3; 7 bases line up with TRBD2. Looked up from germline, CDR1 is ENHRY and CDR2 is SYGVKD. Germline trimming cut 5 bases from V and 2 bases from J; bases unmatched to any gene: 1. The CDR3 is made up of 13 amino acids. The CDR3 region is CAISLADTDTQYF. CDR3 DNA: TGTGCCATCAGTCTAGCGGACACAGATACGCAGTATTTT.

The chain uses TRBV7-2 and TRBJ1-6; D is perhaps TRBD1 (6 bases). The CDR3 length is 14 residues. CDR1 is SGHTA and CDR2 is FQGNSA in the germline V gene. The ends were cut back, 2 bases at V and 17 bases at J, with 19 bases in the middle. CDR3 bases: TGTGCCAGCAGCTTATCGCAGGGGAAAGAAACGGTCCACTTT. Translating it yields CASSLSQGKETVHF.

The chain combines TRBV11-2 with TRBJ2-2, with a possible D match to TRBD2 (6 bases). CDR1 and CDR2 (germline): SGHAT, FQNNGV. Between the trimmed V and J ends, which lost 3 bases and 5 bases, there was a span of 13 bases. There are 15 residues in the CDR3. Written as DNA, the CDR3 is TGTGCCAGCAGCTTCGACCGGGGGACTACCGGGGAGCTGTTTTTT. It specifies CASSFDRGTTGELFF.